This TCR beta chain originates from a study of blood T cell repertoires in COVID-19. Study-level background: Symptom resolution, clearance, or two negative PCRs marked donors in Cohort 3 as recovered. Specimens from acute and convalescent COVID-19 originated in the United States, Italy and Spain.

About this clone: Other DNA sequences in the same sample also yield this CDR3.

The CDR3 covers 14 residues. Per germline, CDR1 SGHTA and CDR2 FQGNSA. Trimming stripped 3 bases from V and 1 base from J, with 7 bases between. The assay was immunoSEQ multiplex PCR, and TCRdb's table has in-frame clones only and misses some. The table shows more than 300,000 clones, with about 90% occurring only once. The chain combines TRBV7-2 with TRBJ2-1, with D perhaps TRBD1 (5 bases). This clonotype was obtained from a man aged 40-50 years in a cohort exposed to, infected with or recovered from COVID-19 (not recorded which). The sample taken for sequencing was PBMCs or T cells enriched from blood (not recorded which). This CDR3 is CASSFDSSYNEQFF. CDR3 sequence (DNA): TGTGCCAGCAGCTTCGACAGTTCCTACAATGAGCAGTTCTTC.